The rows below give T cell receptor beta chains drawn from one sample of a study of T cells in localized non-small cell lung cancer. Assay used: immunoSEQ multiplex PCR; TCRdb lists only in-frame clones, some missing. The sample lists around 1,000 clones, approximately 30% occurring once. The material sequenced was normal lung tissue next to the tumor, taken before any cancer treatment. Receptor source: a man aged 35-69 years with stage II lung adenocarcinoma. CDR3s include the opening cysteine and the closing phenylalanine or tryptophan. Fields, in order: J gene, D gene, V gene, clone size, CDR3 protein, CDR3 DNA. A D gene is named only where the DNA matches it firmly. Size is omitted from some rows. Given values are once, few, many or a class for expanded clones.

TRBJ2-7 NA TRBV11-3 large CASSGAEVSYEQYF TGTGCCAGCAGCGGCGCGGAGGTATCATACGAGCAGTACTTC
TRBJ1-1 NA TRBV28 few CASSLTVPVTEAFF TGTGCCAGCAGTTTAACCGTTCCCGTAACTGAAGCTTTCTTT
TRBJ2-7 NA TRBV30 NA CAWSPGGASSYEQYF TGTGCCTGGAGCCCAGGGGGGGCGAGCTCCTACGAGCAGTACTTC
TRBJ2-7 NA TRBV11-3 NA CASSFGGSPREQYF TGTGCCAGCAGCTTTGGGGGATCTCCTAGAGAGCAGTACTTC
TRBJ2-7 NA TRBV19 NA CASSIASAYEQYF TGTGCCAGTAGTATCGCCTCAGCCTACGAGCAGTACTTC
TRBJ1-1 NA TRBV11-3 medium-sized CASSGGGGRYMNTEAFF TGTGCCAGCAGTGGTGGGGGTGGGCGCTACATGAACACTGAAGCTTTCTTT
TRBJ1-4 NA TRBV30 NA CAWSVARVRGNEKLFF TGTGCCTGGAGTGTGGCGAGGGTACGGGGTAATGAAAAACTGTTTTTT
TRBJ2-7 TRBD1 TRBV6-8 few CASSQWDRSYEQYF TGTGCCAGCTCCCAATGGGACAGGTCCTACGAGCAGTACTTC
TRBJ2-1 NA TRBV11-3 few CASSHYGFNDEQFF TGTGCCAGCAGCCACTACGGATTCAATGATGAGCAGTTCTTC
TRBJ1-1 TRBD1 TRBV19 few CASSFRGGSTEAFF TGTGCCAGTAGTTTCCGAGGGGGCAGCACTGAAGCTTTCTTT
TRBJ2-7 NA TRBV28 NA CASSKYTSMTVYEQYF TGTGCCAGCAGCAAATATACTAGCATGACGGTCTACGAGCAGTACTTC
TRBJ2-1 NA TRBV14 once CASSQVGFSYNEQFF TGTGCCAGCAGCCAAGTGGGCTTCTCCTACAATGAGCAGTTCTTC
TRBJ2-2 TRBD1 TRBV30 few CAWSVRRGLWSGELFF TGTGCCTGGAGTGTTAGAAGGGGGCTTTGGTCCGGGGAGCTGTTTTTT
TRBJ2-7 TRBD2 TRBV11-3 medium-sized CASSLVSGRAHEQYF TGTGCCAGCAGCTTAGTAAGCGGGAGGGCCCACGAGCAGTACTTC
TRBJ2-7 NA TRBV11-3 NA CASSSQVGRYEQYF TGTGCCAGCAGCTCCCAGGTAGGGCGGTACGAGCAGTACTTC
TRBJ2-5 TRBD1 TRBV19 NA CASRKTGGEGTQYF TGTGCCAGTAGGAAAACAGGGGGTGAGGGGACCCAGTACTTC
TRBJ2-2 TRBD2 TRBV11-3 NA CASSPQASGRNTGELFF TGTGCCAGCAGCCCCCAGGCTAGCGGGAGGAACACCGGGGAGCTGTTTTTT
TRBJ2-1 NA TRBV19 few CASSSPRGNEQFF TGTGCCAGTAGCAGCCCCAGGGGCAATGAGCAGTTCTTC
TRBJ1-2 NA TRBV29-1 few CSVEDLAYGYTF TGCAGCGTTGAAGACCTCGCCTATGGCTACACCTTC
TRBJ2-7 NA TRBV6-8 NA CASSYPAYEQYF TGTGCCAGCAGTTACCCGGCGTACGAGCAGTACTTC
TRBJ2-3 NA TRBV30 NA CAWSEGATQYF TGTGCCTGGAGTGAAGGTGCTACGCAGTATTTT
TRBJ2-3 TRBD2 TRBV10-2 NA CASSESAGGPDTQYF TGCGCCAGCAGTGAGTCGGCGGGAGGGCCGGATACGCAGTATTTT
TRBJ1-1 NA TRBV6-8 large CASRPRSSIWMNTEAFF TGTGCCAGCAGACCCAGGAGCAGTATTTGGATGAACACTGAAGCTTTCTTT
TRBJ2-1 TRBD2 TRBV11-3 few CASSLRGGTRNEQFF TGTGCCAGCAGCTTGAGGGGGGGGACTAGGAATGAGCAGTTCTTC
TRBJ2-7 TRBD2 TRBV9 large CASSVSSGSPYEQYF TGTGCCAGCAGTGTATCTAGCGGGAGCCCCTACGAGCAGTACTTC
TRBJ1-1 TRBD1 TRBV18 large CASSQENRGGAEAFF TGTGCCAGCTCACAAGAGAACAGGGGAGGGGCTGAAGCTTTCTTT
TRBJ2-5 TRBD1 TRBV7-2 large CASSFTRGETQYF TGTGCCAGCAGCTTCACCAGGGGGGAGACCCAGTACTTC
TRBJ2-5 TRBD1 TRBV28 NA CASSFGTGTETQYF TGTGCCAGCAGTTTTGGGACAGGGACGGAGACCCAGTACTTC
TRBJ1-1 TRBD1 TRBV29-1 NA CSVRGTGTKAFF TGCAGCGTCCGCGGGACAGGAACTAAAGCTTTCTTT
TRBJ2-5 TRBD2 TRBV11-3 few CASSLVQGGFNRETQYF TGTGCCAGCAGCTTGGTCCAGGGAGGGTTTAATCGAGAGACCCAGTACTTC
TRBJ1-2 TRBD1 TRBV28 few CASRGGTGVIGYTF TGTGCCAGCAGGGGAGGGACAGGGGTAATCGGCTACACCTTC
TRBJ2-3 NA TRBV6-8 NA CASSSPGLRGRIDTQYF TGTGCCAGCAGTTCACCGGGACTGAGAGGACGAATCGATACGCAGTATTTT
TRBJ2-7 TRBD2 TRBV28 NA CASSLWRGRSASGSNEQYF TGTGCCAGCAGTTTATGGAGGGGGCGTTCGGCTAGCGGGAGTAACGAGCAGTACTTC
TRBJ1-2 NA TRBV9 NA CASRSWQADPYGYTF TGTGCCAGCAGGTCGTGGCAGGCAGACCCCTATGGCTACACCTTC
TRBJ1-1 NA TRBV11-3 medium-sized CASSLTDMNTEAFF TGTGCCAGCAGCCTGACTGACATGAACACTGAAGCTTTCTTT
TRBJ2-3 NA TRBV8-2 few CASSLTRGGTDTQYF TGTGCCAGCAGTTTAACCCGGGGGGGCACAGATACGCAGTATTTT
TRBJ2-3 NA TRBV28 NA CASSPLRDTQYF TGTGCCAGCAGTCCCCTACGAGATACGCAGTATTTT
TRBJ1-2 TRBD1 TRBV19 NA CASNHRDRPTGYTF TGTGCCAGTAACCACCGGGACAGGCCGACTGGCTACACCTTC
TRBJ1-5 NA TRBV6-8 few CASGKGPPADQPQHF TGTGCCAGCGGGAAGGGACCTCCTGCTGATCAGCCCCAGCATTTT
TRBJ2-1 TRBD1 TRBV9 few CASGRTGGYYNEQFF TGTGCCAGCGGCAGGACAGGGGGTTACTACAATGAGCAGTTCTTC
TRBJ2-7 NA TRBV7-6 NA CASSPLPGSSYEQYF TGTGCCAGCAGCCCTCTCCCAGGGTCTAGCTACGAGCAGTACTTC
TRBJ2-1 TRBD2 TRBV6-8 NA CASSDLPGTSNEQFF TGTGCCAGCAGTGATCTCCCCGGGACTAGCAATGAGCAGTTCTTC
TRBJ2-1 NA TRBV28 NA CASSGHLIQDEQFF TGTGCCAGCAGTGGACACCTCATCCAGGATGAGCAGTTCTTC
TRBJ1-2 TRBD1 TRBV11-3 few CASTEQGAHYGYTF TGTGCCAGCACCGAACAGGGGGCCCACTATGGCTACACCTTC
TRBJ2-3 NA TRBV19 NA CASSRGVDTQYF TGTGCCAGTAGTAGAGGGGTAGATACGCAGTATTTT
TRBJ1-2 TRBD1 TRBV19 NA CASSTTGDRAGYTF TGTGCCAGTAGTACGACAGGGGACCGGGCCGGCTACACCTTC
TRBJ2-1 NA TRBV5-1 hyperexpanded CASADREAGVSYNEQFF TGCGCCAGCGCGGACAGGGAGGCGGGAGTAAGCTACAATGAGCAGTTCTTC
TRBJ1-2 NA TRBV19 once CASSMGSAHLPYGYTF TGTGCCAGTAGTATGGGGTCTGCCCACCTACCCTATGGCTACACCTTC
TRBJ1-5 NA TRBV8-2 NA CASRQGSNQPQHF TGTGCCAGCCGACAGGGGAGCAATCAGCCCCAGCATTTT
TRBJ1-1 NA TRBV6-8 NA CASSQGLNTEAFF TGTGCCAGCAGTCAAGGACTAAACACTGAAGCTTTCTTT
TRBJ2-2 NA TRBV11-1 NA CASSYLRGDTGELFF TGTGCCAGCAGCTATTTGAGGGGCGACACCGGGGAGCTGTTTTTT
TRBJ1-1 NA TRBV5-1 NA CASSYPTGRFEAFF TGCGCCAGCAGCTATCCGACGGGACGTTTTGAAGCTTTCTTT
TRBJ2-3 NA TRBV6-8 NA CASSSFQWGNTQYF TGTGCCAGCAGTTCCTTCCAATGGGGTAATACGCAGTATTTT
TRBJ2-7 NA TRBV10-2 NA CASSEGRASYEQYF TGCGCCAGCAGTGAAGGGAGAGCCTCCTACGAGCAGTACTTC
TRBJ2-1 TRBD2 TRBV15 NA CATSRAQREGRNEQFF TGTGCCACCAGCAGAGCACAGCGGGAGGGCCGCAATGAGCAGTTCTTC
TRBJ2-7 NA TRBV28 few CASSRLRLYEQYF TGTGCCAGCAGCCGCTTACGGCTCTACGAGCAGTACTTC